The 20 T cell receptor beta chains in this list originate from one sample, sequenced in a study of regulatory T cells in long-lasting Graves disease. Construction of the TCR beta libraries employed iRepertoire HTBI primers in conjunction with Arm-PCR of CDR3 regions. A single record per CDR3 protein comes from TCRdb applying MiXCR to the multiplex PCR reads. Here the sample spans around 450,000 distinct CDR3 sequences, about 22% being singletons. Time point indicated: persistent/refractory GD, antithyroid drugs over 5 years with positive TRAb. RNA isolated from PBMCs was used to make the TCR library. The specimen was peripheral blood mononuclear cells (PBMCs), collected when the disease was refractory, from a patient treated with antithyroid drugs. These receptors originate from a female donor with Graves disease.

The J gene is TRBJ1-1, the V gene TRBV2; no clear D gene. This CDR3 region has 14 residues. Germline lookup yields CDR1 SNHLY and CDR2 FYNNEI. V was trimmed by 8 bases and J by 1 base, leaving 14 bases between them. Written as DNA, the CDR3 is TGTGCCAGCTTGATGGAGGGCGAGAACACTGAAGCTTTCTTT. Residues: CASLMEGENTEAFF.

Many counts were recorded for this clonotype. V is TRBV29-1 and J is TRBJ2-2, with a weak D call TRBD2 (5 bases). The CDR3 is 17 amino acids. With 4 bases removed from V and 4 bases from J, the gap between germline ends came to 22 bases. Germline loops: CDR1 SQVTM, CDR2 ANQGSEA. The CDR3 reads CSVVSYTRETVTGELFF. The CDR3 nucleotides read TGCAGCGTTGTCTCCTACACTCGGGAAACGGTCACCGGGGAGCTGTTTTTT.

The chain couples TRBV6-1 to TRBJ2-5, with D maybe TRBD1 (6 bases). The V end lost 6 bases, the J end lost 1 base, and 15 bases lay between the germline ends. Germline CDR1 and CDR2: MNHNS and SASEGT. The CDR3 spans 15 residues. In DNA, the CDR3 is TGTGCCAGCAGGCCCCAGTTGGGGGCCCAAGAGACCCAGTACTTC. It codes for CASRPQLGAQETQYF.

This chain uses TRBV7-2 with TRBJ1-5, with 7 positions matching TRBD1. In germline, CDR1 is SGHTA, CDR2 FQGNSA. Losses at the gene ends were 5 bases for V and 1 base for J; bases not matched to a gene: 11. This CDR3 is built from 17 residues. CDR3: CASSRSRGVRSNQPQHF. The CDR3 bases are TGTGCCAGCAGCCGTTCCAGGGGGGTAAGGAGCAATCAGCCCCAGCATTTT.

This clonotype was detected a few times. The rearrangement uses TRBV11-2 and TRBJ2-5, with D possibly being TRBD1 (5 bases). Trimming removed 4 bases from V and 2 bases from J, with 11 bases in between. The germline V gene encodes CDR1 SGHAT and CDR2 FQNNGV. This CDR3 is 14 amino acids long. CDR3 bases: TGTGCCAGCAGCTCAATCGACAGACAAGAGACCCAGTACTTC. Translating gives CASSSIDRQETQYF.

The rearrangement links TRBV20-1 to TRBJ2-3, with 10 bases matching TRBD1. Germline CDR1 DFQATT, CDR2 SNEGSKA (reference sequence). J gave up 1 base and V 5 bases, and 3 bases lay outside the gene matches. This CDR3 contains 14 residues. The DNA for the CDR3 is TGCAGTGCTGAGGGGACAGGGGGCACAGATACGCAGTATTTT. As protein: CSAEGTGGTDTQYF.

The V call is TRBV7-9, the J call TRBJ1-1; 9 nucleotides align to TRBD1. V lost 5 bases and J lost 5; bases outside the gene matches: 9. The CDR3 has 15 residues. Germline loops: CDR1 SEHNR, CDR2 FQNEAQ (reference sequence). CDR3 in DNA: TGTGCCAGCAGCCCCAGGACAGGGGATAGGACTGAAGCTTTCTTT. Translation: CASSPRTGDRTEAFF.

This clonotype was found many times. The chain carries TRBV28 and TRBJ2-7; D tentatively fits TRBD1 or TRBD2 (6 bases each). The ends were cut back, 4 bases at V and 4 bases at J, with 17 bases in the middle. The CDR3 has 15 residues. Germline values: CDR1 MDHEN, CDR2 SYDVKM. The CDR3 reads CASSYPGAGGYEQYF. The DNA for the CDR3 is TGTGCCAGCAGTTATCCGGGGGCTGGGGGATACGAGCAGTACTTC.

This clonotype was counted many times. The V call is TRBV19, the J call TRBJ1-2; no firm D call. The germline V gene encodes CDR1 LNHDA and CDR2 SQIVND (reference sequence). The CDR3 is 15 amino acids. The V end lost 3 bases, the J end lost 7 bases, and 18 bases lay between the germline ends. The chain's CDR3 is CASSITPFVLPGYTF. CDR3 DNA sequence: TGTGCCAGTAGTATCACTCCGTTCGTACTTCCTGGCTACACCTTC. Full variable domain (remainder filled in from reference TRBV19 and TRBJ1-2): DGGITQSPKYLFRKEGQNVTLSCEQNLNHDAMYWYRQDPGQGLRLIYYSQIVNDFQKGDIAEGYSVSREKKESFPLTVTSAQKNPTAFYLCASSITPFVLPGYTFGSGTRLTVV.

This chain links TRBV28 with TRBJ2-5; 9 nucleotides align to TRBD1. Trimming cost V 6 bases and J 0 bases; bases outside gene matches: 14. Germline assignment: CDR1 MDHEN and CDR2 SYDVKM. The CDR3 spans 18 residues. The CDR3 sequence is CASRTTGTGRSYQETQYF. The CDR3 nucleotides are TGTGCCAGCAGGACCACCGGGACAGGGAGATCGTACCAAGAGACCCAGTACTTC.

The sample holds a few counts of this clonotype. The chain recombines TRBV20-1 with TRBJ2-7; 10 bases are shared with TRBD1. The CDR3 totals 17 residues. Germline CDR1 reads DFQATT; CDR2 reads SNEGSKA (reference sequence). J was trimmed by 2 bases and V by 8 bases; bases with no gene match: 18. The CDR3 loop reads CSLTDRGLPRGTYEQYF. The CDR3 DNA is TGCAGTTTAACTGACAGGGGGCTGCCAAGGGGTACCTACGAGCAGTACTTC.

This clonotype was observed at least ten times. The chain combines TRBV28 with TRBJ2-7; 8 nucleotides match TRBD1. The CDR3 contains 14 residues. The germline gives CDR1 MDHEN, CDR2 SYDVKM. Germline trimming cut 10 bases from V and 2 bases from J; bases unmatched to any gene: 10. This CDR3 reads CATRGTGKTYEQYF. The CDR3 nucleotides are TGTGCCACCAGAGGGACAGGAAAAACCTACGAGCAGTACTTC.

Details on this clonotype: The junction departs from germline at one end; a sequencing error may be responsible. The CDR3 is CTSSYSRSRTDTQYF. CDR3 coding DNA: TGTACCAGCAGTTACTCGAGGTCGCGCACAGATACGCAGTATTTT. The rearrangement uses TRBV6-5 and TRBJ2-3; D is unclear. Per the germline V gene, CDR1 is MNHEY and CDR2 is SVGAGI. This CDR3 has 15 residues.

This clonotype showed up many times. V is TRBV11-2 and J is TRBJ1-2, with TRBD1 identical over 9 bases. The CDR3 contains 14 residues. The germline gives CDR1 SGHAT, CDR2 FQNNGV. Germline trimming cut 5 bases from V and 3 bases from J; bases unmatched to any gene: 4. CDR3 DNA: TGTGCCAGCAGCCTGGGACAGGGAGACTATGGCTACACCTTC. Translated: CASSLGQGDYGYTF.

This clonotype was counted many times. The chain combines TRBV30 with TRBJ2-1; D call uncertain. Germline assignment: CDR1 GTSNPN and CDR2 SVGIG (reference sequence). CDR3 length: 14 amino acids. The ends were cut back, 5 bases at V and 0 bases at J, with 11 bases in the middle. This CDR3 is CAWEAQSSYNEQFF. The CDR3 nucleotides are TGTGCCTGGGAGGCTCAAAGCTCCTACAATGAGCAGTTCTTC.

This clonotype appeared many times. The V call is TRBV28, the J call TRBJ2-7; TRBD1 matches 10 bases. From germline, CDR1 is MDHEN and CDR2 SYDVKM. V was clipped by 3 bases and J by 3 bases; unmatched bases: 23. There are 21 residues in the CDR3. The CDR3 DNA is TGTGCCAGCAGTTTGGGACCCCGGGACAGGGGAAGATTCAAGGACCACTACGAGCAGTACTTC. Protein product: CASSLGPRDRGRFKDHYEQYF.

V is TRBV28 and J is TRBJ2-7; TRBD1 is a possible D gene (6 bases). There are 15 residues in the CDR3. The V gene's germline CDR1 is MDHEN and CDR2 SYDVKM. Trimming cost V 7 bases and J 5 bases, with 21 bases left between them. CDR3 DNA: TGTGCCAGCACTGTGATAGGAGGCAGGGGCCACGAGCAGTACTTC. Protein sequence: CASTVIGGRGHEQYF.

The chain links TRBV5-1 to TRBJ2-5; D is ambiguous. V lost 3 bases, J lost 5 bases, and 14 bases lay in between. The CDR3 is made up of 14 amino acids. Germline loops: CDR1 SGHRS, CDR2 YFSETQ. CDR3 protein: CASSSGDPGETQYF. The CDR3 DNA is TGCGCCAGCAGCTCCGGTGACCCTGGGGAGACCCAGTACTTC.

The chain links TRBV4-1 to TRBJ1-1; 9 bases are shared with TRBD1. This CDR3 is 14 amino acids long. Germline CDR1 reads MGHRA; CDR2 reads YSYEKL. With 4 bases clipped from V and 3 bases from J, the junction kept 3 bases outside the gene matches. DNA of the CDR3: TGCGCCAGCAGCCGGGGGGACAGGGACACTGAAGCTTTCTTT. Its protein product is CASSRGDRDTEAFF.

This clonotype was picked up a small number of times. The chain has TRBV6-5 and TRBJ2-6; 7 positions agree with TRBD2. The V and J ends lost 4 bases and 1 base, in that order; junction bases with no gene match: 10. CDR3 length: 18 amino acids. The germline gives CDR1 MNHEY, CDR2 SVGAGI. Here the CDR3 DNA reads TGTGCCAGCAGTTCCTGGACTAGGCTTGTATCTGGGGCCAACGTCCTGACTTTC. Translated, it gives CASSSWTRLVSGANVLTF.